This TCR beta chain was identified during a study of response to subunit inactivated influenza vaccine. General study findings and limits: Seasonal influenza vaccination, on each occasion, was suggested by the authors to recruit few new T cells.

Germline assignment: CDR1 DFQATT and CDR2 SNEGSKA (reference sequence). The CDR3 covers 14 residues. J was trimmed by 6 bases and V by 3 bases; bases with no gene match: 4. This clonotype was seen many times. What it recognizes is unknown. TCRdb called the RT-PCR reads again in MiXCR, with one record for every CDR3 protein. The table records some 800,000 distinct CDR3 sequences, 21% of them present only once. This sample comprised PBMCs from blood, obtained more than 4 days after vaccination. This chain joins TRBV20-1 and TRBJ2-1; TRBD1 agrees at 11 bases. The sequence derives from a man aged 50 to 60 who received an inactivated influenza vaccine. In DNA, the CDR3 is TGCAGTGCTAGGGCCGGGACAGGGGGCAATGAGCAGTTCTTC. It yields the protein CSARAGTGGNEQFF.